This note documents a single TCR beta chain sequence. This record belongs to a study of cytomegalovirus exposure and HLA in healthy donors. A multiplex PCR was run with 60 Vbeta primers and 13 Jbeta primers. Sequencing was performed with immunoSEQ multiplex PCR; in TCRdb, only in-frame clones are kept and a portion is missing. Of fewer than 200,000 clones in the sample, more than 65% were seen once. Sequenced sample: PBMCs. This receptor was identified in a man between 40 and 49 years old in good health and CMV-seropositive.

This CDR3 reads CASSEGLIQQETQYF. The CDR3 bases are TGTGCCAGCAGTGAAGGGTTGATACAACAAGAGACCCAGTACTTC. The chain uses TRBV6-1 and TRBJ2-5; D not resolved. Trimming shortened V by 1 base and J by 2 bases, and 11 bases separated the two germline ends. From germline, CDR1 is MNHNS and CDR2 SASEGT. The CDR3 sequence is 15 residues long.